Following are 26 T cell receptor beta chains from one sample sequenced in a study of T cell responses to AZD1222 COVID-19 vaccine. Here immunoSEQ multiplex PCR was the method, and the copy in TCRdb shows in-frame clones only, minus some. Found here are approximately 69,000 clones, 70% to 90% of them singletons; the top ten hold 20% to 30%. This sample comprised peripheral blood, obtained 28 days after the second AZD1222 dose. The receptors originated from an adult who received the AZD1222 COVID-19 vaccine.

The genes are TRBV30 and TRBJ2-5, with 7 bases identical to TRBD1. The germline gives CDR1 GTSNPN, CDR2 SVGIG (reference sequence). J lost 5 bases, V lost 8 bases, and 14 bases had no gene match. The CDR3 contains 14 residues. This CDR3 is CAVTLEGAGETQYF. The CDR3 coding sequence is TGTGCCGTTACTTTAGAGGGGGCAGGGGAGACCCAGTACTTC.

This clone occurred once. The chain recombines TRBV5-4 with TRBJ2-2, with D hard to call. This CDR3 spans 14 amino acids. In germline, CDR1 is SGHNT, CDR2 YYREEE (reference sequence). V was clipped by 2 bases and J by 3 bases, with 8 bases between them. CDR3 nucleotide sequence: TGTGCCAGCAGCTTCGATAGTTACACCGGGGAGCTGTTTTTT. It encodes CASSFDSYTGELFF.

This CDR3 reads CASSPWTSGGADTQYF. The CDR3 DNA sequence: TGTGCCAGCAGCCCATGGACTAGCGGGGGAGCAGATACGCAGTATTTT. The chain has TRBV7-8 and TRBJ2-3, with 13 nucleotides matching TRBD2. The germline V gene encodes CDR1 SGHVS and CDR2 FQNEAQ. The CDR3 totals 16 residues. V shed 5 bases, J shed 4 bases, and the junction held 6 bases outside the gene matches.

The rearrangement joins TRBV5-1 to TRBJ2-5; possible D gene TRBD1, 5 bases. V was clipped by 4 bases and J by 7 bases, with 23 bases between them. Germline CDR1 and CDR2: SGHRS and YFSETQ. The CDR3 consists of 16 residues. The CDR3 spells CASSPRPQGNVGTQYF. The CDR3 nucleotides are TGCGCCAGCAGCCCACGACCGCAGGGTAATGTGGGGACCCAGTACTTC. The full variable domain, with the rest looked up from reference TRBV5-1 and TRBJ2-5, is KAGVTQTPRYLIKTRGQQVTLSCSPISGHRSVSWYQQTPGQGLQFLFEYFSETQRNKGNFPGRFSGRQFSNSRSEMNVSTLELGDSALYLCASSPRPQGNVGTQYFGPGTRLLVL.

The chain carries TRBV19 and TRBJ1-2; no clear D gene. The CDR3 runs to 12 residues. Germline loops: CDR1 LNHDA, CDR2 SQIVND (reference sequence). The V end lost 5 bases, the J end lost 8 bases, and 12 bases lay between the germline ends. The CDR3 DNA reads as TGTGCCAGTAGTGGGCTGAAGGGCGGCTACACCTTC. This translates into CASSGLKGGYTF.

This chain joins TRBV2 and TRBJ1-2, with TRBD1 matching over 7 bases. Germline CDR1 SNHLY, CDR2 FYNNEI. There are 12 residues in the CDR3. Germline trimming cut 6 bases from V and 4 bases from J; bases unmatched to any gene: 2. This CDR3 is CASRDRPYGYTF. CDR3 sequence (DNA): TGTGCCAGCAGGGACAGGCCCTATGGCTACACCTTC.

This chain links TRBV11-2 with TRBJ2-3; D is undetermined. V lost 1 base and J 5 bases, leaving 1 base between the germline ends. This CDR3 is built from 11 residues. In germline, CDR1 is SGHAT, CDR2 FQNNGV. Here the CDR3 reads CASSLVDTQYF. In DNA form, the CDR3 reads TGTGCCAGCAGCTTAGTAGATACGCAGTATTTT. Combining the CDR3 with reference TRBV11-2 and TRBJ2-3 gives the whole variable domain EAGVAQSPRYKIIEKRQSVAFWCNPISGHATLYWYQQILGQGPKLLIQFQNNGVVDDSQLPKDRFSAERLKGVDSTLKIQPAKLEDSAVYLCASSLVDTQYFGPGTRLTVL.

In this sample, this clone turned up a few times. The chain links TRBV11-3 to TRBJ1-2; 9 nucleotides match TRBD1. The junction had 7 bases not matched to a gene; V was cut back by 5 bases and J by 6 bases. This CDR3 has 14 residues. Germline loops: CDR1 SGHNT, CDR2 YENEEA. This CDR3 reads CASSRGGQGDGYTF. The CDR3 DNA is TGTGCCAGCAGCCGGGGGGGACAGGGAGATGGCTACACCTTC.

The chain joins TRBV7-8 to TRBJ1-1; D gene unclear. The CDR3 sequence is 13 residues long. Trimming removed 7 bases at V and 0 bases at J, with 9 bases between. Germline V gene lookup returns CDR1 SGHVS and CDR2 FQNEAQ. The CDR3 protein is CASTPGLNTEAFF. In DNA, the CDR3 is TGTGCCAGCACACCGGGTTTGAACACTGAAGCTTTCTTT. The whole variable domain, filled in from reference TRBV7-8 and TRBJ1-1, reads GAGVSQSPRYKVAKRGQDVALRCDPISGHVSLFWYQQALGQGPEFLTYFQNEAQLDKSGLPSDRFFAERPEGSVSTLKIQRTQQEDSAVYLCASTPGLNTEAFFGQGTRLTVV.

The chain couples TRBV9 to TRBJ2-3; 10 bases fit TRBD2. In germline, CDR1 is SGDLS, CDR2 YYNGEE. Germline trimming cut 4 bases from V and 1 base from J; bases unmatched to any gene: 6. CDR3 length: 16 residues. The DNA for the CDR3 is TGTGCCAGCAGCCCTCTAGCGGGAGACGGCACAGATACGCAGTATTTT. This codes for CASSPLAGDGTDTQYF.

Worth noting for this clone: Likely a read error: the CDR3 ends without its conserved phenylalanine or tryptophan. The DNA is left out, because the CDR3 cannot be placed on it with certainty; the CDR3 is given as TCRdb lists it. The chain links TRBV2 to TRBJ2-2; the DNA was not used to check the table's D call, TRBD2. Germline V gives CDR1 SNHLY, CDR2 FYNNEI. Both ends counted, the CDR3 spans 18 residues. CDR3 loop: CASSDGLAGGRTPGSCFL.

V and J are TRBV25-1 and TRBJ1-2, with no clear D. The germline gives CDR1 MGHDK, CDR2 SYGVNS. V was pared by 5 bases and J by 2 bases, with 12 bases between. The CDR3 is 14 residues long. Written as DNA, the CDR3 is TGTGCCAGCAGTCCCGCGAGGAGGAACTATGGCTACACCTTC. It yields the protein CASSPARRNYGYTF.

V gene TRBV11-2 combines with J gene TRBJ1-5; no clear D gene. Per germline, CDR1 SGHAT and CDR2 FQNNGV. The CDR3 has 13 amino acids. Trimming took 0 bases from V and 4 from J, leaving 4 bases between them. Here the CDR3 DNA reads TGTGCCAGCAGCTTAGAGAGAAATCAGCCCCAGCATTTT. Translating gives CASSLERNQPQHF.

The V call is TRBV2, the J call TRBJ2-5, with TRBD2 matching 12 bases. Germline CDR1 and CDR2: SNHLY and FYNNEI. The CDR3 covers 17 residues. Trimming removed 4 bases from V and 1 base from J; junction bases left unmatched: 7. CDR3 in DNA: TGTGCCAGCAGTGCTAGCGGGAGGGCCAGGGTCCAAGAGACCCAGTACTTC. Its protein is CASSASGRARVQETQYF.

The chain joins TRBV5-4 to TRBJ2-6, with 10 bases identical to TRBD1. This CDR3 contains 19 residues. Germline CDR1 and CDR2: SGHNT and YYREEE (reference sequence). V was pared by 4 bases and J by 0 bases, with 10 bases of the junction left unmatched. The CDR3 reads CASSPGWGQGNSGANVLTF. CDR3 coding DNA: TGTGCCAGCAGCCCGGGTTGGGGACAGGGGAACTCTGGGGCCAACGTCCTGACTTTC. The whole variable domain, filled in from reference TRBV5-4 and TRBJ2-6, reads ETGVTQSPTHLIKTRGQQVTLRCSSQSGHNTVSWYQQALGQGPQFIFQYYREEENGRGNFPPRFSGLQFPNYSSELNVNALELDDSALYLCASSPGWGQGNSGANVLTFGAGSRLTVL.

The chain uses TRBV6-5 and TRBJ2-1; 7 nucleotides agree with TRBD2. Germline V gene data show CDR1 as MNHEY and CDR2 as SVGAGI. There are 13 residues in the CDR3. The J segment lost 9 bases and the V segment lost 0 bases, leaving 2 bases of the junction unmatched. CDR3 DNA: TGTGCCAGCAGTTACTCGGGGACTACTGAGCAGTTCTTC. Protein product: CASSYSGTTEQFF.

This chain connects TRBV19 to TRBJ2-5; 13 bases map to TRBD2. J lost 4 bases, V lost 4 bases, and 6 bases had no gene match. This CDR3 has 16 residues. Germline V CDR1 and CDR2: LNHDA, SQIVND (reference sequence). The CDR3 here is CASSRTSGSLRETQYF. CDR3 DNA: TGTGCCAGTAGTAGGACTAGCGGGAGCCTACGAGAGACCCAGTACTTC.

The chain has TRBV30 and TRBJ2-7; TRBD1 matches 9 bases. V dropped 5 bases and J dropped 3; count of bases not matched to a gene: 5. CDR3 length equals 13 residues. Germline lookup yields CDR1 GTSNPN and CDR2 SVGIG (reference sequence). The DNA of the CDR3 is TGTGCCTGGGGGGGGACAGGGAGCTACGAGCAGTACTTC. The encoded protein is CAWGGTGSYEQYF.

The chain uses TRBV5-1 and TRBJ1-5, with 7 positions matching TRBD1. With V trimmed by 4 bases and J by 1 base, 8 bases remained unmatched. The germline V gene has CDR1 SGHRS and CDR2 YFSETQ. CDR3 size: 16 residues. CDR3: CASSPGTEWSNQPQHF. CDR3 in DNA: TGCGCCAGCAGCCCCGGGACAGAGTGGAGCAATCAGCCCCAGCATTTT.

The chain employs TRBV7-9 and TRBJ2-5, with D unclear. CDR3 length: 14 residues. Germline CDR1 is SEHNR and CDR2 is FQNEAQ (reference sequence). V was clipped by 5 bases and J by 0 bases, with 10 bases between them. CDR3 DNA: TGTGCCAGCAGCCCTCCCACGTACCAAGAGACCCAGTACTTC. This sequence encodes CASSPPTYQETQYF.

This chain's CDR3 is CASSGAPNTEAFF. CDR3 in DNA: TGTGCCAGCAGCGGGGCTCCGAACACTGAAGCTTTCTTT. This chain connects TRBV13 to TRBJ1-1, with D tentatively TRBD1 (5 bases). Trimming left V 5 bases short and J 1 base short, with 8 bases between. The length of the CDR3 is 13 residues. The germline gives CDR1 PRHDT, CDR2 FYEKMQ (reference sequence).

CDR3 DNA: TGTGCCAGTAGTATCCGACAGGAGAATCAGCCCCAGCATTTT. It codes for CASSIRQENQPQHF. This chain uses TRBV19 with TRBJ1-5; D may be TRBD1 (6 bases). Germline lookup yields CDR1 LNHDA and CDR2 SQIVND (reference sequence). The CDR3 runs 14 residues. V was shortened by 3 bases and J by 4 bases, with 10 bases between the two germline ends.

The chain is built from TRBV19 and TRBJ1-2, with D hard to call. Deletions cut 3 bases from V and 6 bases from J, with 14 bases between. The germline CDR1 and CDR2 sequences are LNHDA and SQIVND (reference sequence). The CDR3 covers 14 residues. Here the CDR3 reads CASSMWLRIDGYTF. The CDR3 region has the DNA TGTGCCAGTAGTATGTGGCTAAGGATAGATGGCTACACCTTC.

V and J are TRBV11-3 and TRBJ1-3; 9 bases are a match to TRBD1. Germline trimming cut 5 bases from V and 8 bases from J; bases unmatched to any gene: 13. Germline assignment: CDR1 SGHNT and CDR2 YENEEA. This CDR3 spans 16 amino acids. CDR3 protein: CASSHIGTGRSDTIYF. CDR3 sequence (DNA): TGTGCCAGCAGCCACATTGGGACAGGGCGGAGTGACACCATATATTTT.

The chain combines TRBV21-1 with TRBJ2-1; TRBD1, the D gene given by the table, was not confirmed from the DNA. TRBV21-1 is tagged as a pseudogene. The CDR3 has 15 amino acids. CDR3 in DNA: TGTGCCAGCAGCTCCCACGGACAGGTCCACAATGAGCAGTTCTTC. Protein: CASSSHGQVHNEQFF.

V is TRBV6-5 and J is TRBJ2-7; D not resolved. V dropped 10 bases and J dropped 3 bases, with 16 bases sitting between them. The CDR3 runs to 13 residues. Per germline, CDR1 MNHEY and CDR2 SVGAGI. In DNA form, the CDR3 reads TGTGCCATCTCGGACCTGGGCCTCTACGAGCAGTACTTC. This encodes CAISDLGLYEQYF.